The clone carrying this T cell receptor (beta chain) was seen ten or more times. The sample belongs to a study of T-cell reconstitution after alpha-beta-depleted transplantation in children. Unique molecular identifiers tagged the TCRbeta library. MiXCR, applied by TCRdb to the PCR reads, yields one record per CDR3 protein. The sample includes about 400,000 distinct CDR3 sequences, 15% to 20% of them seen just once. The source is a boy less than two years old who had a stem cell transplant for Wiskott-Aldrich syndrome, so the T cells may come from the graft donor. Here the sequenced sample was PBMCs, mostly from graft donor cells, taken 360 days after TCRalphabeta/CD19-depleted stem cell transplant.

The CDR3 DNA sequence: TGTGCCAGCAGACCGCGACTAGACTCCTACAATGAGCAGTTCTTC. As protein: CASRPRLDSYNEQFF. This chain links TRBV12-3 or TRBV12-4 with TRBJ2-1; weak D call: TRBD2 (6 bases). V gave up 6 bases and J gave up 0 bases, with 12 bases separating them. There are 15 residues in the CDR3.